Following are 25 T cell receptor beta chains from one sample sequenced in a study of blood T cell repertoires in COVID-19. TCRdb's table, derived via immunoSEQ multiplex PCR, lists solely in-frame clones and lacks some. The repertoire includes about 88,000 clones, approximately 87% of them detected once, and about an eighth sits in the top ten. The sample consisted of peripheral blood. The receptor source for this set is a human donor in a cohort sampled during active COVID-19.

V and J are TRBV6-1 and TRBJ2-1; 15 nucleotides agree with TRBD2. The germline V gene has CDR1 MNHNS and CDR2 SASEGT. V shed 3 bases and J 5 bases; nucleotides not matched to a gene: 5. CDR3 length equals 17 residues. The CDR3 region is CASSDTGTSGGNNEQFF. CDR3 bases: TGTGCCAGCAGTGACACAGGGACTAGCGGGGGGAACAATGAGCAGTTCTTC.

The J gene is TRBJ1-4, the V gene TRBV30; 9 bases map to TRBD1. This CDR3 is 17 amino acids long. The trim removed 1 base at V and 3 bases at J, leaving 9 bases unmatched. The germline V gene encodes CDR1 GTSNPN and CDR2 SVGIG (reference sequence). CDR3 nucleotides: TGTGCCTGGAGTGCTTTAGGACAGGGGCGGCCTAATGAAAAACTGTTTTTT. Amino acids: CAWSALGQGRPNEKLFF.

This clone was counted only a few times. V and J are TRBV6-2 or TRBV6-3 and TRBJ1-1; D ambiguous. CDR1 and CDR2 (germline): MNHEY, SVGEGT. CDR3 length: 13 residues. Trimming removed 5 bases at V and 8 bases at J, with 15 bases between. The CDR3, as DNA: TGTGCCAGCAGTGGCTCCGGGTTCCGGGAAGCTTTCTTT. Amino acid sequence: CASSGSGFREAFF.

This clone appeared once. The chain links TRBV28 to TRBJ1-3, with a possible D match to TRBD1 (6 bases). Trimming stripped 4 bases from V and 0 bases from J, with 16 bases between. CDR1 MDHEN and CDR2 SYDVKM come from the germline V gene. There are 17 residues in the CDR3. CDR3 in amino acids: CASSSLGGDNSGNTIYF. The CDR3 nucleotides read TGTGCCAGCAGTTCCCTAGGTGGGGACAACTCTGGAAACACCATATATTTT.

This sequence joins TRBV27 and TRBJ2-4; D might be TRBD1 (5 bases). CDR3 length: 13 amino acids. Deletions cut 5 bases from V and 6 bases from J, with 11 bases between. CDR1 and CDR2 (germline): MNHEY, SMNVEV (reference sequence). This CDR3 is CASSPPGRNIQYF. For the CDR3, the DNA is TGTGCCAGCAGTCCGCCAGGGCGAAACATTCAGTACTTC.

J is TRBJ2-2 and V is TRBV16; weak D call: TRBD1 (6 bases). Trimming removed 3 bases from V and 4 bases from J, with 15 bases in between. This CDR3 comprises 16 residues. Germline V gene lookup returns CDR1 KGHSY and CDR2 FQNENV. The CDR3 spells CASSHNRQGPTGELFF. CDR3 DNA: TGTGCCAGCAGCCACAATCGTCAGGGGCCCACCGGGGAGCTGTTTTTT.

The chain has TRBV10-3 and TRBJ2-1; no reliable D call. This CDR3 is built from 14 residues. CDR1 and CDR2 (germline): ENHRY, SYGVKD. V was cut by 3 bases and J by 4 bases, with 10 bases left in between. The CDR3 DNA sequence: TGTGCCATCAGTGACCTCACAGAGTACAATGAGCAGTTCTTC. It codes for CAISDLTEYNEQFF.

Here the CDR3 DNA reads TGTGCCAGCAGCTTATTTGAGGGGGCAGGGGAGACCCAGTACTTC. Translated, it gives CASSLFEGAGETQYF. The chain recombines TRBV7-9 with TRBJ2-5; 7 bases line up with TRBD1. The CDR3 spans 15 residues. The trim removed 2 bases at V and 5 bases at J, leaving 8 bases unmatched. CDR1 is SEHNR and CDR2 is FQNEAQ in the germline V gene (reference sequence).

V gene TRBV6-5 combines with J gene TRBJ1-5; weak D call: TRBD1 (6 bases). The CDR3 totals 15 residues. With 5 bases removed from V and 0 bases from J, the gap between germline ends came to 11 bases. From germline, CDR1 is MNHEY and CDR2 SVGAGI. The CDR3 sequence: CASSRDTYSNQPQHF. In DNA form, the CDR3 reads TGTGCCAGCAGTAGGGACACTTATAGCAATCAGCCCCAGCATTTT.

The chain couples TRBV4-3 to TRBJ2-2, with D unclear. The CDR3 loop spans 17 amino acids. From germline, CDR1 is LGHNA and CDR2 YSLEER. V dropped 2 bases and J dropped 3 bases, with 16 bases sitting between them. The CDR3 DNA sequence: TGCGCCAGCAGCCAAAACCCTGGAATAGCTGACACCGGGGAGCTGTTTTTT. Translated: CASSQNPGIADTGELFF.

The chain has TRBV30 and TRBJ1-6; TRBD1 agrees at 7 bases. V gave up 1 base and J gave up 6 bases; unmatched junction bases: 3. CDR1 GTSNPN and CDR2 SVGIG come from the germline V gene (reference sequence). This CDR3 is 14 amino acids long. The CDR3 DNA sequence: TGTGCCTGGAGTGCAGGGGACAGTAATTCACCCCTCCACTTT. Translated: CAWSAGDSNSPLHF.

This sequence joins TRBV5-1 and TRBJ1-1; perhaps TRBD1 as D (5 bases). This CDR3 is built from 15 residues. V lost 4 bases and J lost 1, with 14 bases in between. The germline CDR1 and CDR2 sequences are SGHRS and YFSETQ. The CDR3 coding sequence is TGCGCCAGCAGCACCGGACATTATCCGAACACTGAAGCTTTCTTT. Translated: CASSTGHYPNTEAFF. The variable domain in full, with the rest retrieved from reference TRBV5-1 and TRBJ1-1, is KAGVTQTPRYLIKTRGQQVTLSCSPISGHRSVSWYQQTPGQGLQFLFEYFSETQRNKGNFPGRFSGRQFSNSRSEMNVSTLELGDSALYLCASSTGHYPNTEAFFGQGTRLTVV.

V gene TRBV24-1 combines with J gene TRBJ1-1; D is ambiguous. V lost 4 bases and J 5 bases, leaving 10 bases between the germline ends. There are 13 residues in the CDR3. Germline CDR1 is KGHDR and CDR2 is SFDVKD. CDR3 sequence reads: CATSDPSFTEAFF. CDR3 sequence (DNA): TGTGCCACCAGTGACCCTAGTTTTACTGAAGCTTTCTTT.

This clone was recorded only once. The CDR3 sequence is CASSLLYEQYF. DNA of the CDR3: TGTGCCAGCAGCCTCCTCTACGAGCAGTACTTC. The chain recombines TRBV3-1 (or the pseudogene TRBV3-2) with TRBJ2-7; D gene uncertain. Germline V lookup: CDR1 LGHDT, CDR2 YNNKEL (reference sequence). The V gene lost 4 bases and the J gene lost 3 bases, with 4 bases spanning the gap. CDR3 length: 11 amino acids.

This sequence joins TRBV28 and TRBJ2-6; unclear D gene. V lost 2 bases to trimming and J lost 1 base, with 6 bases between them. The CDR3 spans 15 residues. Germline V CDR1 and CDR2: MDHEN, SYDVKM. The CDR3 DNA sequence: TGTGCCAGCAGTTTAGTCAATTCTGGGGCCAACGTCCTGACTTTC. This sequence encodes CASSLVNSGANVLTF.

The genes are TRBV10-3 and TRBJ2-1, with D perhaps matching TRBD2 (6 bases). The V end lost 0 bases, the J end lost 4 bases, and 13 bases lay between the germline ends. Per the germline V gene, CDR1 is ENHRY and CDR2 is SYGVKD. The CDR3 totals 16 residues. In DNA form, the CDR3 reads TGTGCCATCAGTGAGTCAGGGCGGGGAGCGTACAATGAGCAGTTCTTC. Translated, it gives CAISESGRGAYNEQFF.

This clone occurred a few times. The CDR3 loop is CAIKEGHYSNQPQHF. The CDR3 region has the DNA TGTGCCATCAAAGAAGGACACTATAGCAATCAGCCCCAGCATTTT. The rearrangement links TRBV10-3 to TRBJ1-5; D perhaps matches TRBD1 (5 bases). The CDR3 runs to 15 residues. V lost 7 bases and J 0 bases, leaving 13 bases between the germline ends. Germline V gives CDR1 ENHRY, CDR2 SYGVKD.

The chain couples TRBV6-5 to TRBJ1-3; D is perhaps TRBD1 (5 bases). The CDR3 covers 14 residues. Germline loops: CDR1 MNHEY, CDR2 SVGAGI. Trimming stripped 5 bases from V and 5 bases from J, with 13 bases between. The CDR3 bases are TGTGCCAGCAGTCCGGGGGTTGGGAGAAACACCATATATTTT. Protein product: CASSPGVGRNTIYF.

This clone occurred once. The chain carries TRBV27 and TRBJ1-6; D is undetermined. The V and J ends lost 4 bases and 9 bases respectively, with 7 bases between them. The CDR3 spans 12 residues. Germline lookup yields CDR1 MNHEY and CDR2 SMNVEV (reference sequence). CDR3 nucleotides: TGTGCCAGCAGTTCCGGGATTTCACCCCTCCACTTT. As protein: CASSSGISPLHF.

The V and J genes are TRBV6-2 or TRBV6-3 and TRBJ2-5; 9 bases are a match to TRBD1. Germline-derived CDR1 and CDR2 are MNHEY and SVGEGT. This CDR3 has 17 amino acids. After removal of 7 bases from V and 5 bases from J, the junction contained 17 bases not matched to a gene. CDR3 sequence reads: CASIPSGRDRVRETQYF. As DNA, the CDR3 is TGTGCCAGCATCCCCTCAGGTCGGGACAGGGTTCGGGAGACCCAGTACTTC.

The chain has TRBV2 and TRBJ2-1, with 10 bases aligning to TRBD1. V was clipped by 8 bases and J by 2 bases; unmatched bases: 9. This CDR3 is 16 amino acids long. Germline V gene lookup returns CDR1 SNHLY and CDR2 FYNNEI. The CDR3 loop reads CASGRDRGTTYNEQFF. The CDR3 DNA is TGTGCCAGCGGACGGGACAGGGGTACGACCTACAATGAGCAGTTCTTC. Filled out from reference TRBV2 and TRBJ2-1, the complete variable domain reads EPEVTQTPSHQVTQMGQEVILRCVPISNHLYFYWYRQILGQKVEFLVSFYNNEISEKSEIFDDQFSVERPDGSNFTLKIRSTKLEDSAMYFCASGRDRGTTYNEQFFGPGTRLTVL.

In DNA, the CDR3 is TGTGCCAGCAGCCTGGGCGGAGGGGGCGGAGTAAGGCAAGAGACCCAGTACTTC. This codes for CASSLGGGGGVRQETQYF. The gene calls are TRBV5-4 and TRBJ2-5; tentatively, D is TRBD1 (7 bases). The CDR3 has 18 amino acids. Germline lookup yields CDR1 SGHNT and CDR2 YYREEE (reference sequence). Trimming took off 4 bases at V and 2 bases at J, with 24 bases between the two ends.

V gene TRBV5-4 combines with J gene TRBJ2-1; 9 bases align to TRBD2. V shed 3 bases, J shed 3 bases, and the junction held 4 bases outside the gene matches. In germline, CDR1 is SGHNT, CDR2 YYREEE (reference sequence). The CDR3 runs 15 residues. DNA for the CDR3: TGTGCCAGCAGCTCGACTAGCGGAAACTACAATGAGCAGTTCTTC. It codes for CASSSTSGNYNEQFF.

CDR3 nucleotides: TGTGCCAGCAGTGAGCGGACAGGAGGACAGTATTTT. Residues: CASSERTGGQYF. The chain recombines TRBV28 with TRBJ2-3; 7 nucleotides match TRBD1. V shed 5 bases and J 12 bases; nucleotides not matched to a gene: 8. The CDR3 contains 12 residues. From germline, CDR1 is MDHEN and CDR2 SYDVKM.

The table lists this clone with a count of one. The V and J genes are TRBV28 and TRBJ1-2; 8 bases match TRBD1. The CDR3 extends over 15 amino acids. Per the germline V gene, CDR1 is MDHEN and CDR2 is SYDVKM. The J segment lost 3 bases and the V segment lost 7 bases, leaving 10 bases of the junction unmatched. CDR3 protein: CASKPNDRGYYGYTF. CDR3 bases: TGTGCCAGCAAACCCAATGACAGGGGCTACTATGGCTACACCTTC.